This TCR beta chain appears in the sequencing data of a study of T cell repertoires in cytomegalovirus infection. On the study more broadly: Through public TCR beta signatures, both CMV infection and matching HLA type were indicated.

Trimming at V came to 2 bases and at J to 2 bases, leaving 3 bases not matched to a gene. Germline loops: CDR1 MDHEN, CDR2 SYDVKM. The CDR3 covers 15 residues. Via MiXCR, TCRdb re-called the reads, giving one row per CDR3 protein. The repertoire includes under 150,000 distinct CDR3 sequences, approximately 9.2% of them detected once, and about a tenth sits in the top ten. Study results and caveats: HLA-C-restricted CMV-specific TCR beta clonotypes prevailed in the ex vivo response. Summed frequency of public TCR beta families distinguished CMV carriers with the relevant HLA.

At least ten counts were recorded for this clonotype. Antigen: not known. The sequencing sample was made of PBMCs. The chain employs TRBV28 and TRBJ2-7, with 10 bases fitting TRBD1. The clonotype comes from a human donor in good health (CMV status not recorded). Some clones in this sample may be carry-over from other donors' samples. DNA of the CDR3: TGTGCCAGCAGTTTACCCGGGACAGGGGCCTACGAGCAGTACTTC. This sequence encodes CASSLPGTGAYEQYF.